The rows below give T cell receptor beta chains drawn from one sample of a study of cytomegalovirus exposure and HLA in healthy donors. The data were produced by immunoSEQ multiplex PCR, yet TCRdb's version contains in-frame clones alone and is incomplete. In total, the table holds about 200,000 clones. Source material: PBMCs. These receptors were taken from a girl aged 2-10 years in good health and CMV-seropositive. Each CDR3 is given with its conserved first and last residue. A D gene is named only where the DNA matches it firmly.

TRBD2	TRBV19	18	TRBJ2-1	CASRSGLAVDSSYNEQFF	TGTGCCAGTAGATCGGGACTAGCGGTAGACAGCTCCTACAATGAGCAGTTCTTC
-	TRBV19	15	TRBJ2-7	CASSIRTVSSYEQYF	TGTGCCAGTAGTATAAGGACAGTTAGCTCCTACGAGCAGTACTTC
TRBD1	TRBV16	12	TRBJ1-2	CASSTGSLGYTF	TGTGCCAGCTCGACAGGGAGTCTTGGCTACACCTTC
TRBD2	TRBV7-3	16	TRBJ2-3	CASSSGTSGGRDTQYF	TGTGCCAGCAGCTCTGGGACTAGCGGAGGCCGGGATACGCAGTATTTT
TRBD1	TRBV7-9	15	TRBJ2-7	CASSPRTGHTYEQYF	TGTGCCAGCAGCCCTCGGACAGGGCACACCTACGAGCAGTACTTC
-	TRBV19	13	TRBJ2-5	CASNRGPQETQYF	TGTGCCAGTAATCGGGGTCCGCAAGAGACCCAGTACTTC
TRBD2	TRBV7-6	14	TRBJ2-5	CASSSGLPRETQYF	TGTGCCAGCAGCTCGGGACTACCTCGGGAGACCCAGTACTTC
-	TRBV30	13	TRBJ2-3	CAWERDRFDTQYF	TGTGCCTGGGAGCGGGACAGGTTCGATACGCAGTATTTT
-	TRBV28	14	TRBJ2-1	CASSPPGKNNEQFF	TGTGCCAGCAGTCCTCCGGGGAAAAACAATGAGCAGTTCTTC
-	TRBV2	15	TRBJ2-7	CASSERAGVGVEQYF	TGTGCCAGCAGCGAAAGGGCAGGGGTAGGGGTCGAGCAGTACTTC
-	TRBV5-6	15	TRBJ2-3	CASSLGGSGTDTQYF	TGTGCCAGCAGCTTGGGGGGTAGCGGCACAGATACGCAGTATTTT
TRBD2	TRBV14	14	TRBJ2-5	CASRNSAGGSSKYF	TGTGCCAGCAGGAACTCAGCGGGAGGCAGCTCAAAGTACTTC
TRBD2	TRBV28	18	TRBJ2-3	CASSTGLAGGLVADTQYF	TGTGCCAGCAGTACCGGACTAGCGGGAGGTCTCGTCGCAGATACGCAGTATTTT
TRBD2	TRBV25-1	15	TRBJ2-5	CASSEWGGSGETQYF	TGTGCCAGCAGTGAATGGGGCGGGAGTGGAGAGACCCAGTACTTC
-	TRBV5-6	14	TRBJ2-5	CASSLGDRGRGVHF	TGTGCCAGCAGCTTGGGTGATCGGGGCAGGGGAGTGCACTTC
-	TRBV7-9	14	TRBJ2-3	CASSFDGVTDTQYF	TGTGCCAGCAGCTTTGACGGGGTCACAGATACGCAGTATTTT
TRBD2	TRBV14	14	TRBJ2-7	CASSQTSGAGEQYF	TGTGCCAGCAGCCAAACTAGCGGAGCGGGCGAGCAGTACTTC
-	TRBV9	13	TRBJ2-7	CASSTEGDYEQYF	TGTGCCAGCAGCACCGAAGGGGACTACGAGCAGTACTTC
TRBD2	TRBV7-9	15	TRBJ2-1	CASSLPGLAYNEQFF	TGTGCCAGCAGCTTGCCGGGACTAGCGTACAATGAGCAGTTCTTC
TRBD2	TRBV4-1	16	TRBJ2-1	CASSPPPLAGGNEQFF	TGCGCCAGCAGCCCACCGCCCCTAGCGGGAGGGAATGAGCAGTTCTTC
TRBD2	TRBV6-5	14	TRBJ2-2	CASRTSGEAGELFF	TGTGCCAGCAGGACTAGCGGGGAGGCGGGGGAGCTGTTTTTT
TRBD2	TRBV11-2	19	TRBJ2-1	CASSLVLGLALSSYNEQFF	TGTGCCAGCAGCTTAGTTCTGGGACTAGCGCTGTCCTCCTACAATGAGCAGTTCTTC
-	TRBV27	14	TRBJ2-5	CASSLLGRGETQYF	TGTGCCAGCAGTTTATTGGGGAGAGGAGAGACCCAGTACTTC
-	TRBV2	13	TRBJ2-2	CASSDGNTGELFF	TGTGCCAGCAGTGACGGGAACACCGGGGAGCTGTTTTTT
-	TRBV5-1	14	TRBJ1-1	CASSLAGEATEAFF	TGCGCCAGCAGCTTGGCGGGGGAGGCAACTGAAGCTTTCTTT
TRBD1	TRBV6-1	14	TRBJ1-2	CASSGGTGGLRYTF	TGTGCCAGCAGTGGCGGGACAGGGGGACTGCGCTACACCTTC
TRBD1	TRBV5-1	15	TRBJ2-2	CASSSTTGFTGELFF	TGCGCCAGCAGCTCGACGACAGGGTTCACCGGGGAGCTGTTTTTT
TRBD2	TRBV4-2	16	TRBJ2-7	CASSQGLAGKRYEQYF	TGTGCCAGCAGCCAGGGACTAGCGGGAAAAAGATACGAGCAGTACTTC
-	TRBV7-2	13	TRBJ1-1	CASSLTGNTEAFF	TGTGCCAGCAGCTTGACAGGGAACACTGAAGCTTTCTTT
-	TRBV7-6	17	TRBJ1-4	CASSLDARAATNEKLFF	TGTGCCAGCAGCTTAGACGCACGAGCTGCAACTAATGAAAAACTGTTTTTT
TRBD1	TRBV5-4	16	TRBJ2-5	CASSLGRDRGLGTQYF	TGTGCCAGCAGCTTGGGTCGGGACAGGGGGTTGGGGACCCAGTACTTC
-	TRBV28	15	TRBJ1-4	CASSSTFRVNEKLFF	TGTGCCAGCAGCTCTACATTCAGGGTAAATGAAAAACTGTTTTTT
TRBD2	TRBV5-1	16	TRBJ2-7	CASSLVLGRASSEQYF	TGCGCCAGCAGCTTGGTACTCGGGAGGGCCTCGAGCGAGCAGTACTTC